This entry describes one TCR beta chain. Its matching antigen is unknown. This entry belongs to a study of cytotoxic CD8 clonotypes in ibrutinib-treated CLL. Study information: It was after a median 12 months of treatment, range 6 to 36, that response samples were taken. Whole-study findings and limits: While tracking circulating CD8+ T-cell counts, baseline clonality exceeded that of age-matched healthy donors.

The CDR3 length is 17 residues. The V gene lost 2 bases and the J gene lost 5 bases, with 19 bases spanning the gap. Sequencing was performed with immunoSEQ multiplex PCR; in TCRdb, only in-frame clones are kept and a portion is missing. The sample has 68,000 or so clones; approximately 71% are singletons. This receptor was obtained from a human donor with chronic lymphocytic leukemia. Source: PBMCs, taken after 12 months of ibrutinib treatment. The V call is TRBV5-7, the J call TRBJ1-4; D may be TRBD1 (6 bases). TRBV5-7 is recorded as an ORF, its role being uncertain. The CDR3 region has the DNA TGTGCCAGCAGCTTAGGACAGAGGGGGTGGGAAAATGAAAAACTGTTTTTT. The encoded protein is CASSLGQRGWENEKLFF.